One and the same sample provided the 10 T cell receptor beta chains below, sequenced in a study of cytomegalovirus exposure and HLA in healthy donors. 60 Vbeta and 13 Jbeta primers were used in PCR. The method was immunoSEQ multiplex PCR; TCRdb's version includes in-frame clones alone and lacks a portion of them. The sample lists under 150,000 clones; approximately 80% were seen once. Sequenced input: PBMCs. Receptors originate from a woman in her forties or fifties in good health and CMV-seropositive.

The chain links TRBV27 to TRBJ2-5; the match to TRBD2 covers 15 bases. Germline V gene data show CDR1 as MNHEY and CDR2 as SMNVEV (reference sequence). V shed 2 bases, J shed 5 bases, and the junction held 6 bases outside the gene matches. The CDR3 is made up of 17 amino acids. CDR3 in DNA: TGTGCCAGCAGTTTAGGGGGACTAGCGGGGGGTTGGGAGACCCAGTACTTC. The encoded protein is CASSLGGLAGGWETQYF.

V is TRBV28 and J is TRBJ2-4; 10 bases match TRBD1. Per the germline V gene, CDR1 is MDHEN and CDR2 is SYDVKM. The trim removed 5 bases at V and 9 bases at J, leaving 13 bases unmatched. The CDR3 has 16 residues. The chain's CDR3 is CASSLRDRGRSGIQYF. CDR3 nucleotides: TGTGCCAGCAGTCTCCGGGACAGGGGACGTAGTGGCATTCAGTACTTC. Using reference TRBV28 and TRBJ2-4 for the parts outside the CDR3, the full variable domain is DVKVTQSSRYLVKRTGEKVFLECVQDMDHENMFWYRQDPGLGLRLIYFSYDVKMKEKGDIPEGYSVSREKKERFSLILESASTNQTSMYLCASSLRDRGRSGIQYFGAGTRLSVL.

This clone has just one count. The rearrangement uses TRBV28 and TRBJ1-2; a weak D match, TRBD1 (6 bases). The germline V gene has CDR1 MDHEN and CDR2 SYDVKM. This CDR3 is built from 16 residues. V shed 4 bases and J shed 4 bases, with 19 bases lying between them. This CDR3 reads CASSSETGNRTYGYTF. CDR3 sequence (DNA): TGTGCCAGCAGTTCAGAAACAGGGAATCGGACCTATGGCTACACCTTC.

The gene calls are TRBV27 and TRBJ2-2, with 7 positions matching TRBD2. The V segment lost 0 bases and the J segment 5 bases; nucleotides outside the gene matches: 9. Germline-derived CDR1 and CDR2 are MNHEY and SMNVEV (reference sequence). This CDR3 spans 17 amino acids. The chain's CDR3 is CASSLSGGVYGTGELFF. The CDR3 coding sequence is TGTGCCAGCAGTTTATCGGGGGGGGTGTATGGAACCGGGGAGCTGTTTTTT.

The chain joins TRBV6-5 to TRBJ2-3; D perhaps matches TRBD1 (7 bases). Germline loops: CDR1 MNHEY, CDR2 SVGAGI. V was clipped by 6 bases and J by 4 bases, with 14 bases between them. This CDR3 is built from 14 residues. The CDR3 DNA is TGTGCCAGCAGCCCGGTCAGGGGGGCAGATACGCAGTATTTT. Amino acids: CASSPVRGADTQYF.

V gene TRBV4-3 combines with J gene TRBJ2-5, with 12 nucleotides matching TRBD1. The CDR3 has 16 residues. CDR1 and CDR2 (germline): LGHNA, YSLEER. V lost 4 bases, J lost 4 bases, and 7 bases stayed unmatched. This CDR3 reads CASSRIMGQGAETQYF. The CDR3 DNA reads as TGCGCCAGCAGCCGAATAATGGGACAGGGGGCAGAGACCCAGTACTTC.

This sequence joins TRBV6-5 and TRBJ1-2; D may be TRBD1 (6 bases). The germline V gene has CDR1 MNHEY and CDR2 SVGAGI. The V end was cut by 6 bases, the J end by 5 bases, with 16 bases between. The CDR3 has 14 residues. CDR3 coding DNA: TGTGCCAGCAGACTCGATAGGACAGTTTATGGCTACACCTTC. Its translation: CASRLDRTVYGYTF.

The chain carries TRBV2 and TRBJ1-1, with a weak D call TRBD1 (6 bases). CDR1 is SNHLY, CDR2 FYNNEI, per germline. Trimming removed 8 bases at V and 4 bases at J, with 17 bases between. The CDR3 covers 14 residues. The CDR3 DNA is TGTGCCAGCCTCTGGGGGGGCGAGATCACTGAAGCTTTCTTT. It specifies CASLWGGEITEAFF.

The V gene is TRBV9, the J gene TRBJ2-7; a possible D gene is TRBD1 (6 bases). The germline CDR1 and CDR2 sequences are SGDLS and YYNGEE. V was clipped by 2 bases and J by 2 bases, with 14 bases between them. The CDR3 has 15 residues. CDR3 coding DNA: TGTGCCAGCAGCGTGCTACCGGACAGAACCTACGAGCAGTACTTC. Translating it yields CASSVLPDRTYEQYF.

The sample holds a few counts of this clone. V gene TRBV9 combines with J gene TRBJ2-1; D may be TRBD1 (6 bases). From germline, CDR1 is SGDLS and CDR2 YYNGEE. CDR3 length equals 15 residues. V was trimmed by 3 bases and J by 6 bases, leaving 16 bases between them. CDR3 sequence reads: CASSAFRDISNEQFF. CDR3 coding DNA: TGTGCCAGCAGCGCCTTCCGGGACATTAGCAATGAGCAGTTCTTC. Full variable domain (rest looked up from reference TRBV9 and TRBJ2-1): DSGVTQTPKHLITATGQRVTLRCSPRSGDLSVYWYQQSLDQGLQFLIQYYNGEERAKGNILERFSAQQFPDLHSELNLSSLELGDSALYFCASSAFRDISNEQFFGPGTRLTVL.